One and the same sample provided the 2 T cell receptor beta chains below, sequenced in a study of cytomegalovirus exposure and HLA in healthy donors (dated 2017 in TCRdb). Library creation used the immunoSEQ multiplex PCR assay. The multiplex PCR relied on a mix of 60 forward primers for TCR Vbeta segments and 13 reverse primers for TCR Jbeta segments. Imported from immuneACCESS, the table was reduced by TCRdb to in-frame sequences with V and J called. These copies leave out some clones; in studies compared against another copy, an unresolved V gene accounts for under half, and the cause of the remainder is not known. In this sample the table shows 130,000 to 150,000 clones, approximately 80% of which occur a single time. The ten most abundant clones make up roughly 9.7% of the sample. Sequences were obtained from PBMCs. The receptors come from a woman aged 55-69 years in good health and CMV-seropositive.

This chain uses TRBV28 with TRBJ1-6, with TRBD1 matching over 8 bases. The CDR3 length is 14 residues. Germline V gene data show CDR1 as MDHEN and CDR2 as SYDVKM. Unmatched junction bases numbered 9, after V lost 7 bases and J lost 10 bases. The CDR3: CASNFRGQRSPLHF. CDR3 sequence (DNA): TGTGCCAGCAACTTCAGGGGGCAACGATCACCCCTCCACTTT.

J is TRBJ2-4 and V is TRBV5-1; 8 bases line up with TRBD2. V shed 2 bases and J 6 bases; nucleotides not matched to a gene: 4. The CDR3 contains 14 residues. Germline CDR1 reads SGHRS; CDR2 reads YFSETQ. The CDR3 DNA reads as TGCGCCAGCAGCTTAGCGGGAGAACCAAACATTCAGTACTTC. Encoded protein: CASSLAGEPNIQYF. Using reference TRBV5-1 and TRBJ2-4 for the parts outside the CDR3, the full variable domain is KAGVTQTPRYLIKTRGQQVTLSCSPISGHRSVSWYQQTPGQGLQFLFEYFSETQRNKGNFPGRFSGRQFSNSRSEMNVSTLELGDSALYLCASSLAGEPNIQYFGAGTRLSVL.